Shown below are 24 T cell receptor beta chains from a single sample sequenced in a study of T cells in Graves' hyperthyroidism and ophthalmopathy. Regions amplified from RNA transcripts were the TCR beta CDR3 regions. The TCR CDR3 was amplified in a first-round RT-PCR using the HTBI primer set. MiXCR was run by TCRdb on the multiplex PCR reads, yielding one entry per CDR3 protein. The sample has 300,000 or so distinct CDR3 sequences, around a sixth seen once; the top ten hold roughly 31%. Sequencing was performed on blood. These receptors were collected from a man in his thirties or forties with Graves' hyperthyroidism.

This clonotype was seen repeatedly, ten times or more. The chain combines TRBV6-2 or TRBV6-3 with TRBJ1-2, with D perhaps matching TRBD1 (6 bases). V gave up 5 bases and J gave up 4 bases, with 14 bases separating them. The CDR3 is 14 amino acids. Per germline, CDR1 MNHEY and CDR2 SVGEGT. CDR3 loop: CASSPSGGGYGYTF. The CDR3, as DNA: TGTGCCAGCAGTCCCTCGGGGGGCGGCTATGGCTACACCTTC.

Many counts were recorded for this clonotype. V gene TRBV3-1 combines with J gene TRBJ2-7, with D unclear. The CDR3 has 14 amino acids. V was pared by 1 base and J by 2 bases, with 9 bases between. Germline V gene data show CDR1 as LGHDT and CDR2 as YNNKEL (reference sequence). CDR3 sequence: CASSQASVPYEQYF. CDR3 nucleotide sequence: TGTGCCAGCAGCCAAGCTTCTGTCCCCTACGAGCAGTACTTC.

This clonotype has ten or more counts. The V gene is TRBV7-2, the J gene TRBJ2-1; D unclear. The germline V and J ends were trimmed by 3 bases and 0 bases, with 9 bases remaining between them. Germline CDR1 reads SGHTA; CDR2 reads FQGNSA. The length of the CDR3 is 15 residues. The CDR3 loop reads CASSLSRSSYNEQFF. Here the CDR3 DNA reads TGTGCCAGCAGCTTGTCCCGTTCCTCCTACAATGAGCAGTTCTTC.

The rearrangement uses TRBV5-6 and TRBJ2-5, with 8 positions matching TRBD2. The closer fit of TRBJ2-1 to the DNA end suggests the J call may be wrong. The CDR3 runs 11 residues. Germline V gene sequence: CDR1 SGHDT, CDR2 YYEEEE. In DNA, the CDR3 is TGTGCCAGCAGCCTTAGCGGGGCCCAGTTCTTC. Its protein is CASSLSGAQFF.

The J gene is TRBJ2-3, the V gene TRBV15, with D unclear. The CDR3 is made up of 15 amino acids. The V end lost 3 bases, the J end lost 0 bases, and 10 bases lay between the germline ends. Per germline, CDR1 LNHNV and CDR2 YYDKDF (reference sequence). The CDR3 coding sequence is TGTGCCACCAGCAGCATCCAGGAAAGCACAGATACGCAGTATTTT. Translated, it gives CATSSIQESTDTQYF.

About this clonotype: Sequence at one end of the junction differs from germline and may be a read error. V gene TRBV11-3 combines with J gene TRBJ2-7, with D perhaps matching TRBD2 (6 bases). The CDR3 loop spans 16 amino acids. Germline assignment: CDR1 SGHNT and CDR2 YENEEA. CDR3 loop: CASSQSLRDFSYEQYF. Written as DNA, the CDR3 is TGCGCCAGCAGCCAGTCCCTCCGGGACTTCTCCTACGAGCAGTACTTC.

This clonotype occurred a few times. This chain joins TRBV6-1 and TRBJ2-1, with unresolved D. Looked up from germline, CDR1 is MNHNS and CDR2 is SASEGT. This CDR3 region has 14 residues. Trimming took 6 bases from V and 5 from J, leaving 14 bases between them. This chain's CDR3 is CASSTILRDNEQFF. For the CDR3, the DNA is TGTGCCAGCAGCACGATTCTTAGGGACAATGAGCAGTTCTTC.

J is TRBJ1-3 and V is TRBV7-3; possibly TRBD1 for D (5 bases). Per germline, CDR1 SGHTA and CDR2 FQGTGA. CDR3 length equals 15 residues. V gave up 5 bases and J gave up 7 bases, with 18 bases separating them. DNA of the CDR3: TGTGCCAGCAGCCCAGGGACTTTGCCGGGGAACACCATATATTTT. Protein product: CASSPGTLPGNTIYF.

The chain uses TRBV9 and TRBJ2-7; 9 bases map to TRBD1. After removal of 2 bases from V and 3 bases from J, the junction contained 3 bases not matched to a gene. Germline CDR1 SGDLS, CDR2 YYNGEE. There are 14 residues in the CDR3. The CDR3 region has the DNA TGTGCCAGCAGCGTCCTGGACAGGGGCTACGAGCAGTACTTC. It codes for CASSVLDRGYEQYF.

The chain combines TRBV6-5 with TRBJ2-3, with 8 bases identical to TRBD2. CDR1 and CDR2 (germline): MNHEY, SVGAGI. The CDR3 spans 20 residues. Trimming cost V 2 bases and J 3 bases; bases outside gene matches: 19. The CDR3 is CASSYLGLAGVPEGTDTQYF. The CDR3 DNA sequence: TGTGCCAGCAGTTACCTTGGACTAGCAGGAGTTCCCGAGGGGACAGATACGCAGTATTTT.

This clonotype occurred a few times. This chain connects TRBV28 to TRBJ1-5; TRBD1 is a possible D gene (6 bases). V was pared by 3 bases and J by 6 bases, with 15 bases between. Germline V gene data show CDR1 as MDHEN and CDR2 as SYDVKM. The CDR3 contains 15 residues. CDR3: CASSLVRTAAQPQHF. CDR3 DNA sequence: TGTGCCAGCAGTTTGGTTAGGACAGCTGCTCAGCCCCAGCATTTT.

This clonotype was picked up many times. V usage is TRBV30 and J usage is TRBJ2-1; TRBD2 agrees at 8 bases. V dropped 8 bases and J dropped 6; count of bases not matched to a gene: 6. The CDR3 has 12 amino acids. The V gene's germline CDR1 is GTSNPN and CDR2 SVGIG (reference sequence). This CDR3 is CAEDGGGNEQFF. The DNA for the CDR3 is TGTGCCGAGGACGGGGGGGGCAATGAGCAGTTCTTC.

V gene TRBV7-9 combines with J gene TRBJ2-1; a possible D gene is TRBD1 (5 bases). With 7 bases removed from V and 5 bases from J, the gap between germline ends came to 15 bases. Per the germline V gene, CDR1 is SEHNR and CDR2 is FQNEAQ (reference sequence). There are 14 residues in the CDR3. CDR3: CASNRHSADNEQFF. The CDR3 nucleotides read TGTGCCAGCAACAGGCACAGTGCTGACAATGAGCAGTTCTTC.

This clonotype occurred many times. The J gene is TRBJ2-5, the V gene TRBV12-3 or TRBV12-4; TRBD2 aligns across 10 bases. V shed 6 bases and J 5 bases; nucleotides not matched to a gene: 9. CDR3 length equals 15 residues. CDR3 region: CASSTSGRAGETQYF. As DNA, the CDR3 is TGTGCCAGCAGCACGAGCGGGAGGGCCGGGGAGACCCAGTACTTC.

This clonotype was recorded many times. The chain couples TRBV7-2 to TRBJ2-7; unclear D gene. Germline V gene data show CDR1 as SGHTA and CDR2 as FQGNSA. Trimming pared 3 bases from V and 3 bases from J, leaving 3 bases between. The CDR3 covers 11 residues. The CDR3 DNA is TGTGCCAGCAGCTTGCGCTACGAGCAGTACTTC. This sequence encodes CASSLRYEQYF.

At least ten counts were recorded for this clonotype. V is TRBV30 and J is TRBJ1-1; 7 bases fit TRBD1. J gave up 3 bases and V 3 bases, and 1 base lay outside the gene matches. Germline assignment: CDR1 GTSNPN and CDR2 SVGIG (reference sequence). There are 12 residues in the CDR3. The CDR3 DNA sequence: TGTGCCTGGAGCGGGACAGACACTGAAGCTTTCTTT. This translates into CAWSGTDTEAFF.

Worth noting for this clonotype: The junction and the germline gene differ at one end; a read error may be behind it. The V and J genes are TRBV9 and TRBJ2-5, with D hard to call. Germline-derived CDR1 and CDR2 are SGDLS and YYNGEE. CDR3 length: 14 residues. CDR3 sequence reads: CASSATWAQGTQYF. CDR3 bases: TGTGCCAGCAGCGCCACGTGGGCCCAAGGGACCCAGTACTTC.

This clonotype was picked up many times. V and J are TRBV11-2 and TRBJ2-5; 8 positions agree with TRBD1. After removal of 2 bases from V and 2 bases from J, the junction contained 4 bases not matched to a gene. From germline, CDR1 is SGHAT and CDR2 FQNNGV. The CDR3 is 15 residues long. CDR3 bases: TGTGCCAGCAGCTTACAGGGGGCCTCGCAAGAGACCCAGTACTTC. This encodes CASSLQGASQETQYF.

The table lists this clonotype with a few counts. One base away lies a much larger clone, so this may be a sequencing read error. This chain links TRBV30 with TRBJ1-4; D is ambiguous. The CDR3 has 11 amino acids. V shed 4 bases and J shed 4 bases, with 4 bases lying between them. Germline V gene lookup returns CDR1 GTSNPN and CDR2 SVGIG (reference sequence). The DNA for the CDR3 is TGTGCCTGGATCATTAATGAAAAACTGTTTTTT. As protein: CAWIINEKLFF.

The table lists this clonotype with many counts. V and J are TRBV30 and TRBJ2-5; 10 bases are shared with TRBD2. This CDR3 contains 14 residues. The germline gives CDR1 GTSNPN, CDR2 SVGIG (reference sequence). J was trimmed by 9 bases and V by 3 bases; bases with no gene match: 10. This CDR3 is CAWREFGAGGAQYF. The CDR3 region has the DNA TGTGCCTGGAGAGAATTCGGAGCGGGAGGGGCCCAGTACTTC.

This clonotype was counted many times. The rearrangement links TRBV28 to TRBJ2-7; D is possibly TRBD2 (7 bases). Germline values: CDR1 MDHEN, CDR2 SYDVKM. The length of the CDR3 is 16 residues. Trimming took 6 bases from V and 2 from J, leaving 20 bases between them. The CDR3 DNA reads as TGTGCCAGCAGCGGAGAAAACAGGGAGGGGACCTACGAGCAGTACTTC. Encoded protein: CASSGENREGTYEQYF. Looking up the rest from reference TRBV28 and TRBJ2-7 gives the full variable domain: DVKVTQSSRYLVKRTGEKVFLECVQDMDHENMFWYRQDPGLGLRLIYFSYDVKMKEKGDIPEGYSVSREKKERFSLILESASTNQTSMYLCASSGENREGTYEQYFGPGTRLTVT.

In its sample, this clonotype was seen a few times. V gene TRBV14 combines with J gene TRBJ2-7; D gene unclear. Germline values: CDR1 SGHDN, CDR2 FVKESK. Between the trimmed V and J ends, which lost 4 bases and 3 bases, there was a span of 10 bases. The CDR3 extends over 13 amino acids. The CDR3: CASSRDRHYEQYF. In DNA, the CDR3 is TGTGCCAGCAGCCGCGACCGTCACTACGAGCAGTACTTC. The whole variable domain, filled in from reference TRBV14 and TRBJ2-7, reads EAGVTQFPSHSVIEKGQTVTLRCDPISGHDNLYWYRRVMGKEIKFLLHFVKESKQDESGMPNNRFLAERTGGTYSTLKVQPAELEDSGVYFCASSRDRHYEQYFGPGTRLTVT.

The J gene is TRBJ2-2, the V gene TRBV18, with TRBD1 as a possible D gene (6 bases). Looked up from germline, CDR1 is KGHSH and CDR2 is LQKENI. The CDR3 has 17 amino acids. The ends were cut back, 3 bases at V and 1 base at J, with 15 bases in the middle. The CDR3 here is CASSPQYGRGNTGELFF. Written as DNA, the CDR3 is TGTGCCAGCTCACCGCAGTACGGCAGGGGGAACACCGGGGAGCTGTTTTTT. The variable domain in full, completed from reference TRBV18 and TRBJ2-2, reads NAGVMQNPRHLVRRRGQEARLRCSPMKGHSHVYWYRQLPEEGLKFMVYLQKENIIDESGMPKERFSAEFPKEGPSILRIQQVVRGDSAAYFCASSPQYGRGNTGELFFGEGSRLTVL.

This chain joins TRBV5-1 and TRBJ2-2; 8 bases are a match to TRBD1. The germline V gene has CDR1 SGHRS and CDR2 YFSETQ. The V gene end was trimmed by 6 bases and the J gene end by 6 bases; junction bases not matched to a gene: 4. CDR3 size: 13 residues. The DNA of the CDR3 is TGCGCCAGCACAGGGGGCATTTCCGGGGAGCTGTTTTTT. This translates into CASTGGISGELFF. The complete variable domain, with remaining parts taken from reference TRBV5-1 and TRBJ2-2, reads KAGVTQTPRYLIKTRGQQVTLSCSPISGHRSVSWYQQTPGQGLQFLFEYFSETQRNKGNFPGRFSGRQFSNSRSEMNVSTLELGDSALYLCASTGGISGELFFGEGSRLTVL.